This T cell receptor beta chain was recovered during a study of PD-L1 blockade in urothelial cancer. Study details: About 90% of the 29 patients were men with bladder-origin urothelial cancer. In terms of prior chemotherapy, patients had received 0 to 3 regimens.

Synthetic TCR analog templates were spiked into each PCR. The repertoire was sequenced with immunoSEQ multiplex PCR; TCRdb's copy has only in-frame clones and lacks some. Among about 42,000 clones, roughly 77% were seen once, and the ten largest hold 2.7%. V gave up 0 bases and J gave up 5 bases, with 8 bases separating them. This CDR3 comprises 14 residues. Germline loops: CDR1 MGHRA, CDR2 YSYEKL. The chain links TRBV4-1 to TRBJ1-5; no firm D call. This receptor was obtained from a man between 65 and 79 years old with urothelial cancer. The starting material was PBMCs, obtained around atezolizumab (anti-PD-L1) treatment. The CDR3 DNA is TGCGCCAGCAGCCAAGAACTTTTGGATCAGCCCCAGCATTTT. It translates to CASSQELLDQPQHF.